A single sample is the source of the 16 T cell receptor beta chains below, sequenced in a study of shared clonotypes between healthy human individuals. The protocol was immunoSEQ multiplex PCR, while the TCRdb copy is restricted to in-frame clones and leaves out a portion. The profile shows 90,000 to 150,000 clones, about 63% of them singletons. What was sequenced was memory CD8+ T cells sorted from blood. Sample subset: CD45RO+ cells pooled with CCR7-negative TemRA cells. All receptors derive from a woman aged 25-40 years in good health.

The gene calls are TRBV1 and TRBJ2-6; the table's TRBD2 call for D was not verified on the DNA. TRBV1 is flagged as a pseudogene. The length of the CDR3 is 17 residues. Written as DNA, the CDR3 is TGCACCAGCAGCCCTCAAAGTTTGTGCACTCGGGCCAACGTCCTGACTTTC. Protein sequence: CTSSPQSLCTRANVLTF.

To note about this clone: A single base is all that separates this from a far larger clone, so a read error is likely. This chain joins TRBV28 and TRBJ1-3, with TRBD1 as a possible D gene (5 bases). The germline V and J ends were trimmed by 0 bases and 0 bases, with 18 bases remaining between them. The CDR3 covers 19 residues. Germline V gene data show CDR1 as MDHEN and CDR2 as SYDVKM. The CDR3 coding sequence is TGTGCCAGCAGTTTATGGATGACAGATGGGGTGAGCTCTGGAAACACCATATATTTT. Encoded protein: CASSLWMTDGVSSGNTIYF. The whole variable domain, remainder taken from reference TRBV28 and TRBJ1-3, is DVKVTQSSRYLVKRTGEKVFLECVQDMDHENMFWYRQDPGLGLRLIYFSYDVKMKEKGDIPEGYSVSREKKERFSLILESASTNQTSMYLCASSLWMTDGVSSGNTIYFGEGSWLTVV.

The rearrangement uses TRBV7-9 and TRBJ1-2; D might be TRBD1 (6 bases). Germline V gene sequence: CDR1 SEHNR, CDR2 FQNEAQ (reference sequence). The V gene lost 4 bases and the J gene lost 2 bases, with 20 bases spanning the gap. The CDR3 is 17 amino acids. The CDR3 is CASSSTLTGDLNYGYTF. CDR3 sequence (DNA): TGTGCCAGCAGCTCCACCTTGACAGGAGATCTAAACTATGGCTACACCTTC.

Concerning this clone: The sample holds other DNA sequences that translate to the same CDR3. The CDR3 reads CASSGTASNQPQHF. CDR3 nucleotide sequence: TGTGCCAGCAGTGGGACGGCTAGCAATCAGCCCCAGCATTTT. This chain joins TRBV2 and TRBJ1-5; D gene uncertain. From germline, CDR1 is SNHLY and CDR2 FYNNEI. V gave up 4 bases and J gave up 0 bases, with 7 bases separating them. The CDR3 sequence is 14 residues long.

J is TRBJ1-6 and V is TRBV25-1; TRBD1 agrees at 7 bases. Losses at the gene ends were 9 bases for V and 7 bases for J; bases not matched to a gene: 3. The CDR3 length is 12 residues. Germline V gives CDR1 MGHDK, CDR2 SYGVNS. CDR3 region: CASTGANSPLHF. The CDR3 region has the DNA TGTGCCAGTACAGGGGCCAATTCACCCCTCCACTTT.

This clone was seen only a few times. The gene calls are TRBV5-4 and TRBJ2-7; D unresolved. Trimming removed 1 base from V and 5 bases from J, with 7 bases in between. Germline values: CDR1 SGHNT, CDR2 YYREEE (reference sequence). The CDR3 has 12 amino acids. This chain's CDR3 is CASSLTDNEQYF. In nucleotides, the CDR3 is TGTGCCAGCAGCTTGACAGACAACGAGCAGTACTTC.

CDR3 region: CASSPTPGLAALERFF. CDR3 DNA: TGCGCCAGCAGCCCGACCCCGGGACTAGCGGCCCTGGAGAGGTTCTTC. This chain links TRBV4-1 with TRBJ2-1, with TRBD2 identical over 11 bases. The CDR3 contains 16 residues. In germline, CDR1 is MGHRA, CDR2 YSYEKL. V lost 4 bases, J lost 15 bases, and 17 bases stayed unmatched.

The rearrangement links TRBV6-1 to TRBJ2-2; D is undetermined. CDR3 size: 17 residues. From germline, CDR1 is MNHNS and CDR2 SASEGT. V gave up 0 bases and J gave up 0 bases, with 11 bases separating them. The CDR3 DNA reads TGTGCCAGCAGTGAAGCGCTGTCAGCTCCGAACACCGGGGAGCTGTTTTTT. Translated, it gives CASSEALSAPNTGELFF.

This rearrangement joins TRBV10-3 to TRBJ1-5; D is ambiguous. Looked up from germline, CDR1 is ENHRY and CDR2 is SYGVKD. Trimming cost V 4 bases and J 0 bases, with 7 bases left between them. CDR3 length: 14 residues. CDR3 nucleotide sequence: TGTGCCATCAGTGCTGGAAATAGCAATCAGCCCCAGCATTTT. Its protein is CAISAGNSNQPQHF.

The V gene is TRBV13, the J gene TRBJ2-7, with D possibly being TRBD1 or TRBD2 (7 bases each). This CDR3 has 16 amino acids. Between the trimmed V and J ends, which lost 5 bases and 4 bases, there was a span of 21 bases. The germline V gene has CDR1 PRHDT and CDR2 FYEKMQ (reference sequence). For the CDR3, the DNA is TGTGCCAGCAGCCTCGAGGGAGGGGACAGTTCGTACGAGCAGTACTTC. It encodes CASSLEGGDSSYEQYF.

On this clone itself: An end of the junction does not agree with germline; a read error may underlie this. CDR3 in DNA: TGCGCCAGCAGACAAGCGGGGGGACGAGATGAGCAGTTCTTC. Its translation: CASRQAGGRDEQFF. The chain joins TRBV4-1 to TRBJ2-1; 9 nucleotides agree with TRBD2. Germline CDR1 and CDR2: MGHRA and YSYEKL. CDR3 length: 14 residues.

About this clone itself: Other DNA sequences of this sample code for an identical CDR3. The chain recombines TRBV20-1 with TRBJ2-7, with D perhaps TRBD1 (5 bases). Germline assignment: CDR1 DFQATT and CDR2 SNEGSKA (reference sequence). Trimming left V 6 bases short and J 2 bases short, with 5 bases between. This CDR3 has 10 amino acids. As DNA, the CDR3 is TGCAGTGCGGGGCCCTACGAGCAGTACTTC. This encodes CSAGPYEQYF.

The V and J genes are TRBV7-8 and TRBJ1-2; a possible D gene is TRBD1 (5 bases). V gave up 0 bases and J gave up 4 bases, with 15 bases separating them. Germline loops: CDR1 SGHVS, CDR2 FQNEAQ. The CDR3 sequence is 16 residues long. Here the CDR3 DNA reads TGTGCCAGCAGCTTAGCGGTCAGAAGGGGACCCTATGGCTACACCTTC. It translates to CASSLAVRRGPYGYTF.

This clone was detected ten times or more. The chain uses TRBV2 and TRBJ1-1, with D uncertain. V lost 6 bases to trimming and J lost 4 bases, with 15 bases between them. The CDR3 sequence is 14 residues long. CDR1 is SNHLY and CDR2 is FYNNEI in the germline V gene. This chain's CDR3 is CASRDGRGSTEAFF. DNA of the CDR3: TGTGCCAGCAGAGACGGTCGAGGGTCCACTGAAGCTTTCTTT.

The chain uses TRBV9 and TRBJ2-1; perhaps TRBD1 as D (6 bases). Trimming took 4 bases from V and 2 from J, leaving 13 bases between them. Per germline, CDR1 SGDLS and CDR2 YYNGEE. The CDR3 extends over 15 amino acids. In DNA, the CDR3 is TGTGCCAGCAGCTTACAGGGTTCTCCCTACAATGAGCAGTTCTTC. Translation: CASSLQGSPYNEQFF.

The chain recombines TRBV5-6 with TRBJ2-7; 12 positions match TRBD1. The CDR3 covers 16 residues. Trimming removed 0 bases from V and 5 bases from J; junction bases left unmatched: 6. Germline CDR1 reads SGHDT; CDR2 reads YYEEEE. DNA of the CDR3: TGTGCCAGCAGCTTGGTTTTGGGACAGGGGGCTCACGAGCAGTACTTC. The encoded protein is CASSLVLGQGAHEQYF.